A selection of T cell receptor beta chains follows, all from one sample in a study of T cells expressing NK-cell markers. TCRdb reprocessed the 5' RACE reads; each CDR3 protein has one entry and no DNA is given. The sample totals under 500,000 distinct CDR3 sequences; its top ten clones hold 7.3%. The sequenced material came from blood T cells: a sorted CD56 or NKG2C T cell subset, CD4+ or CD8+ T cells, or bulk PBMC T cells (not recorded which). The receptors derive from a woman aged 18 to 75 in good health. Each CDR3 is given with its conserved first and last residue.

v_gene	j_gene	len	CDR3aa
TRBV29-1	TRBJ2-7	13	CSVGQDIPYEQYF
TRBV10-3	TRBJ2-5	11	CAIMGGETQYF
TRBV30	TRBJ1-5	16	CAWSVPRAGGNQPQHF
TRBV7-9	TRBJ2-5	13	CASSPSAQETQYF
TRBV6-5	TRBJ1-2	16	CASSYLMGRGSYGYTF
TRBV15	TRBJ2-7	13	CATSTSRYYEQYF
TRBV7-9	TRBJ2-1	12	CASSKLADEQFF
TRBV7-2	TRBJ2-3	14	CASLGGAPTDTQYF
TRBV6-1	TRBJ2-1	15	CASSPTSLGTGEQFF
TRBV12-3/TRBV12-4	TRBJ2-2	12	CASSWDGWELFF
TRBV5-4	TRBJ2-7	14	CASSFVGSSYEQYF
TRBV15	TRBJ1-4	14	CATSRSSLGEKLFF
TRBV20-1	TRBJ2-1	16	CSARSASGRAYNEQFF